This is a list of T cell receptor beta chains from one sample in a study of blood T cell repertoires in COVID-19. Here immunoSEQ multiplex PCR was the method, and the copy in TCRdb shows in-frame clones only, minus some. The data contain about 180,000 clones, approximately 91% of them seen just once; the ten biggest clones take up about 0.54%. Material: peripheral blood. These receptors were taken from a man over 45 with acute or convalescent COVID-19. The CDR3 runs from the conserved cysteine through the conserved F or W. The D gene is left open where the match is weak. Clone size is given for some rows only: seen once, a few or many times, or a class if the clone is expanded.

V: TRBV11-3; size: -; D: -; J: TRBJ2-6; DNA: TGTGCCAGCAGCTTTGGTAGCTCTGGGGCCAACGTCCTGACTTTC; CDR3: CASSFGSSGANVLTF
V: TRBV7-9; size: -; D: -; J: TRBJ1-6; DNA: TGTGCCAGCAGCTCCGGCGGGGCAGCTTACTATAATTCACCCCTCCACTTT; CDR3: CASSSGGAAYYNSPLHF
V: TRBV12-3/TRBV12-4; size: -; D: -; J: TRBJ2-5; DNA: TGTGCCAGCAGTTTTTACATAAAAGAGACCCAGTACTTC; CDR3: CASSFYIKETQYF
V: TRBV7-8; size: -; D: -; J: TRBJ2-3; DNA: TGTGCCAGCAGCCGTATCACAGATACGCAGTATTTT; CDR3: CASSRITDTQYF
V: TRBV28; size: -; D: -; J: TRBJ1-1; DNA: TGTGCCAGCACCTCCCGCCAGGATTGGCGGAACACTGAAGCTTTCTTT; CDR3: CASTSRQDWRNTEAFF
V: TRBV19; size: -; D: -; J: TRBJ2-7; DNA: TGTGCCAGTAGGAAACAGGTCAACTCCTACGAGCAGTACTTC; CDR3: CASRKQVNSYEQYF
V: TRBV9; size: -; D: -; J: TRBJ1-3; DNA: TGTGCCAGCAGCGTAGAACAAGGAAACACCATATATTTT; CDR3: CASSVEQGNTIYF
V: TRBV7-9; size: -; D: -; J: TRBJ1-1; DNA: TGTGCCAGCAGCTCCCACCCCGCGCCTGAAGCTTTCTTT; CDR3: CASSSHPAPEAFF
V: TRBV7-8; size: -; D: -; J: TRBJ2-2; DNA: TGTGCCAGCATCTCAGGGGTTCCCGGGGAGCTGTTTTTT; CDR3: CASISGVPGELFF
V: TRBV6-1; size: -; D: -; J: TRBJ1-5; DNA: TGTGCCAGCAGTTATCTACAGGGTGATCAGCCCCAGCATTTT; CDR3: CASSYLQGDQPQHF
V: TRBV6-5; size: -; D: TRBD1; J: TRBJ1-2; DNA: TGTGCCAGCAACCGACAGGGGACGGATGGCTACACCTTC; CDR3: CASNRQGTDGYTF
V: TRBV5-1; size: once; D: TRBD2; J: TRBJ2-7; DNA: TGCGCCAGCAGCATCGGGACTAGCGGGAGGATCGTTTACGAGCAGTACTTC; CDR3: CASSIGTSGRIVYEQYF
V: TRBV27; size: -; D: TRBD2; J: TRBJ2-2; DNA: TGTGCCAGCAGTTTGGCTAGCGGGGTAGTAGGGGAGCTGTTTTTT; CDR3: CASSLASGVVGELFF
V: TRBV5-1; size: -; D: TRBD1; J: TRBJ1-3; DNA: TGCGCCAGCAGAGAAGGGGGCTACGGAAACACCATATATTTT; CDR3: CASREGGYGNTIYF
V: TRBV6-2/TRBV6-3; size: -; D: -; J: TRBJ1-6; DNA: TGTGCCAGCAGTTACCGGAGAGTTTCACCCCTCCACTTT; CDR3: CASSYRRVSPLHF
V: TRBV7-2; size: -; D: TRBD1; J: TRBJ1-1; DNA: TGTGCCAGCAGCTTAGTGGGACAGAGTGTTGAAGCTTTCTTT; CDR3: CASSLVGQSVEAFF
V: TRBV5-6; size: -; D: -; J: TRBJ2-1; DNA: TGTGCCAGCAGCGGAGTGGTAAGCCCCTACAATGAGCAGTTCTTC; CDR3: CASSGVVSPYNEQFF
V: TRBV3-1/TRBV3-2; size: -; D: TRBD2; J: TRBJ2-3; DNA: TGTGCCAGCAGCCAAGGAGCGGGAGGTCGGAGGATGAATACGCAGTATTTT; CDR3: CASSQGAGGRRMNTQYF
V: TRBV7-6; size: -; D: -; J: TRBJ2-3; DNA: TGTGCCAGCAGCTTACCTCCCCGAGGGGGTACGCAGTATTTT; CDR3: CASSLPPRGGTQYF
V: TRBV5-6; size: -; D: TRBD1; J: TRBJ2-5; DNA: TGTGCCAGCAGCTCCGAAACAGGGGTTTGGGAGACCCAGTACTTC; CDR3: CASSSETGVWETQYF
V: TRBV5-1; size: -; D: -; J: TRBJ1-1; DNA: TGCGCCAGCAGCTTGGCCGGTCTGGACTCTGTAAACACTGAAGCTTTCTTT; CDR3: CASSLAGLDSVNTEAFF
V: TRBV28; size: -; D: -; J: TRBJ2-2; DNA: TGTGCCAGCAGACCAGTGGGGGCCAGCGGGGTTCTCGGGGAGCTGTTTTTT; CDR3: CASRPVGASGVLGELFF
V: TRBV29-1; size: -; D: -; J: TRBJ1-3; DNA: TGCAGCGTTGCAAGGGAGGTGGGAAACACCATATATTTT; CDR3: CSVAREVGNTIYF
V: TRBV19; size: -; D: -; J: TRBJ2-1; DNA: TGTGCCAGTAGACAACCAGGGGTAGTGGACAATGAGCAGTTCTTC; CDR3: CASRQPGVVDNEQFF
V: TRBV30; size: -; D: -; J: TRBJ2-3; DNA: TGTGCCTGGAACCAGGGTCGGCTTCCAGATACGCAGTATTTT; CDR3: CAWNQGRLPDTQYF
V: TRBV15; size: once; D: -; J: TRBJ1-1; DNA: TGTGCCACCAGCAGAGTCAGGGAAACTGAAGCTTTCTTT; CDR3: CATSRVRETEAFF
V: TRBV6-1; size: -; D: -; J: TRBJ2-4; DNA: TGTGCCAGCAGTGAAGAGACAGTGGGATTCCGGAACATTCAGTACTTC; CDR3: CASSEETVGFRNIQYF
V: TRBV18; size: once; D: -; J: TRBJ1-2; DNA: TGTGCCAGCTCCCCGACAGGACCGAACTATGGCTACACCTTC; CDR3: CASSPTGPNYGYTF
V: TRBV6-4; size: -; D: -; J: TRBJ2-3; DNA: TGTGCCAGCAGTGACTTATCGGGAGTACCTCCAGATACGCAGTATTTT; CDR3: CASSDLSGVPPDTQYF
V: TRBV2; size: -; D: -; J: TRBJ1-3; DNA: TGTGCCAGCAGTGATCAGGGGACTGGAAACACCATATATTTT; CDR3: CASSDQGTGNTIYF
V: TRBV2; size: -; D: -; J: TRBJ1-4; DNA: TGTGCCAGCAGCTCTGGACTCGGCCTTGAGGGTGAAAAACTGTTTTTT; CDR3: CASSSGLGLEGEKLFF
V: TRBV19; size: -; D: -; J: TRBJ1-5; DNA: TGTGCCAGTAGTCTACGGCAGGGGAATCAGCCCCAGCATTTT; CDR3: CASSLRQGNQPQHF
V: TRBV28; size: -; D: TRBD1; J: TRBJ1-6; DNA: TGTGCCAGCAGTGGACAGGGTAATTCACCCCTCCACTTT; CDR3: CASSGQGNSPLHF
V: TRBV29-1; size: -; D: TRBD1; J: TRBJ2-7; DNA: TGCAGCGGCCCTGAGACAGGGGGTTTTTGCGAGCAGTACTTC; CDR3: CSGPETGGFCEQYF
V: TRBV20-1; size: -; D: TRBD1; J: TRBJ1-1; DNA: TGCAGTGCCCCGGACAGGAAAGAAGCTTTCTTT; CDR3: CSAPDRKEAFF
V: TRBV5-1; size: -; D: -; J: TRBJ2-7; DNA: TGCGCCAGCAGCTTGGAACTAGCCTACGAGCAGTACTTC; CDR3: CASSLELAYEQYF
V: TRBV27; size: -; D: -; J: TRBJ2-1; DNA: TGTGCCAGCAGTTTGGTCGGGGTTGAGCAGTTCTTC; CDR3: CASSLVGVEQFF
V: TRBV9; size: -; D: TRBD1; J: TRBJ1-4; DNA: TGTGCCAGCAGCGTAGGTCAAGGGGGCCACGGAACTAATGAAAAACTGTTTTTT; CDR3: CASSVGQGGHGTNEKLFF